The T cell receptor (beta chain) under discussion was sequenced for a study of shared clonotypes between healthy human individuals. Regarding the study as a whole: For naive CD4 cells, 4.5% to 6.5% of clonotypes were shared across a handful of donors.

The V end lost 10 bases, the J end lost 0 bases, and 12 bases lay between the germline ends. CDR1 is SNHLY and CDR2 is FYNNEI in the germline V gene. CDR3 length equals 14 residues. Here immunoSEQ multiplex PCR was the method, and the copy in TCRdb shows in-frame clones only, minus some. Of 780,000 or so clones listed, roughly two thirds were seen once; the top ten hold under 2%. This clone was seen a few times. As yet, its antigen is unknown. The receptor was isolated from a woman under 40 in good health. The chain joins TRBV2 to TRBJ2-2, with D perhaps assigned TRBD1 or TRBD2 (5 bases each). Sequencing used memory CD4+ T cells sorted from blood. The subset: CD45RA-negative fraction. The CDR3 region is CAKSGGPNTGELFF. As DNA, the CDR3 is TGTGCCAAGAGTGGGGGACCGAACACCGGGGAGCTGTTTTTT.